The clone carrying this T cell receptor beta chain was seen at least ten times. CDR1 SNHLY and CDR2 FYNNEI come from the germline V gene. J lost 0 bases, V lost 8 bases, and 21 bases had no gene match. The CDR3 runs 21 residues. This sample stems from a study of glioma-infiltrating T cells. The iRepertoire nested amplicon-rescue multiplex PCR amplified TCR alpha and beta CDR3s from RNA. One entry per CDR3 protein results from TCRdb running MiXCR on the multiplex PCR reads. The sample yields about 110,000 distinct CDR3 sequences, less than 30% seen once. The TCR sequence derives from a human donor with low-grade glioma or glioblastoma, undergoing nonglioma brain surgery, or in good health (not recorded which). The V and J genes are TRBV2 and TRBJ2-1; 11 bases fit TRBD2. Sequenced sample: glioma tissue, nonneoplastic brain tissue, or PBMCs (not recorded which). The CDR3 region is CASRGDRRTSGQWSSYNEQFF. CDR3 nucleotide sequence: TGTGCCAGCCGTGGGGATAGGCGGACTAGCGGGCAATGGAGCTCCTACAATGAGCAGTTCTTC.